A selection of T cell receptor beta chains follows, all from one sample in a study of shared clonotypes between healthy human individuals. Clones were sequenced by immunoSEQ multiplex PCR, and TCRdb holds only the in-frame ones, with some missing. This sample has roughly 600,000 clones; roughly 98% occur once, and the top ten carry roughly 0.29%. The sequencing sample was made of naive CD8+ T cells sorted from blood. Every receptor here comes from a man aged 30 to 39 in good health. CDR3s include the opening cysteine and the closing phenylalanine or tryptophan. The order of the fields is clone size, V gene, J gene, D gene, CDR3 protein, CDR3 DNA. D genes are given only for firm matches. Clone size is shown for a subset of rows, as once, few, many or a class of expanded clone.

clone size: -; V gene: TRBV5-1; J gene: TRBJ2-7; D gene: -; CDR3 protein: CASSLGDRAEEQYF; CDR3 DNA: TGCGCCAGCAGCTTGGGTGACCGTGCCGAGGAGCAGTACTTC
clone size: -; V gene: TRBV18; J gene: TRBJ2-6; D gene: -; CDR3 protein: CASSPAPGAGANVLTF; CDR3 DNA: TGTGCCAGCTCACCAGCACCAGGGGCTGGGGCCAACGTCCTGACTTTC
clone size: -; V gene: TRBV28; J gene: TRBJ1-5; D gene: TRBD1; CDR3 protein: CASGTGGFQPQHF; CDR3 DNA: TGTGCCAGCGGTACAGGGGGCTTTCAGCCCCAGCATTTT
clone size: -; V gene: TRBV5-1; J gene: TRBJ2-1; D gene: TRBD1; CDR3 protein: CASSPSDRGAGGEGDHGSYNEQFF; CDR3 DNA: TGCGCCAGCAGCCCATCTGACAGAGGAGCAGGGGGCGAAGGCGACCACGGATCCTACAATGAGCAGTTCTTC
clone size: -; V gene: TRBV28; J gene: TRBJ2-7; D gene: -; CDR3 protein: CASSLYRAPPREQYF; CDR3 DNA: TGTGCCAGCAGTTTGTACCGGGCCCCCCCTCGGGAGCAGTACTTC
clone size: -; V gene: TRBV19; J gene: TRBJ1-5; D gene: TRBD1; CDR3 protein: CASSYLPDRDWNQPQHF; CDR3 DNA: TGTGCCAGTAGTTATCTGCCGGACAGGGATTGGAATCAGCCCCAGCATTTT
clone size: -; V gene: TRBV7-3; J gene: TRBJ1-4; D gene: -; CDR3 protein: CASSLTTGEKLFF; CDR3 DNA: TGTGCCAGCAGCTTAACGACTGGTGAAAAACTGTTTTTT
clone size: -; V gene: TRBV29-1; J gene: TRBJ2-7; D gene: TRBD1; CDR3 protein: CSATRQGARNEQYF; CDR3 DNA: TGCAGCGCTACTAGACAGGGGGCGAGGAACGAGCAGTACTTC
clone size: -; V gene: TRBV4-1; J gene: TRBJ2-3; D gene: -; CDR3 protein: CASSQDPGGSTDTQYF; CDR3 DNA: TGCGCCAGCAGCCAAGATCCAGGGGGGAGCACAGATACGCAGTATTTT
clone size: -; V gene: TRBV7-2; J gene: TRBJ2-7; D gene: -; CDR3 protein: CASSLASGEQYF; CDR3 DNA: TGTGCCAGCAGCTTGGCCTCAGGCGAGCAGTACTTC
clone size: -; V gene: TRBV9; J gene: TRBJ1-2; D gene: -; CDR3 protein: CASSVLHYGYTF; CDR3 DNA: TGTGCCAGCAGCGTATTACATTATGGCTACACCTTC
clone size: -; V gene: TRBV16; J gene: TRBJ2-5; D gene: TRBD2; CDR3 protein: CASSQVVGTSGRETQYF; CDR3 DNA: TGTGCCAGCAGCCAGGTAGTCGGGACTAGCGGAAGAGAGACCCAGTACTTC
clone size: -; V gene: TRBV11-2; J gene: TRBJ1-4; D gene: -; CDR3 protein: CASSLVRTTNEKLFF; CDR3 DNA: TGTGCCAGCAGCTTAGTCAGAACAACTAATGAAAAACTGTTTTTT
clone size: -; V gene: TRBV27; J gene: TRBJ1-5; D gene: -; CDR3 protein: CASSRQDNQPQHF; CDR3 DNA: TGTGCCAGCAGCAGACAGGACAATCAGCCCCAGCATTTT
clone size: -; V gene: TRBV11-2; J gene: TRBJ2-1; D gene: TRBD2; CDR3 protein: CASSFLDLAGGNEQFF; CDR3 DNA: TGTGCCAGCAGCTTCCTGGACCTAGCGGGAGGTAATGAGCAGTTCTTC
clone size: once; V gene: TRBV7-9; J gene: TRBJ2-2; D gene: TRBD1; CDR3 protein: CASSRRDRGLNTGELFF; CDR3 DNA: TGTGCCAGCAGCCGGAGGGACAGGGGGCTTAATACCGGGGAGCTGTTTTTT
clone size: -; V gene: TRBV11-1; J gene: TRBJ2-1; D gene: -; CDR3 protein: CASSLGHGGTVYNEQFF; CDR3 DNA: TGTGCCAGCAGCTTAGGACACGGCGGGACAGTGTACAATGAGCAGTTCTTC
clone size: -; V gene: TRBV28; J gene: TRBJ2-7; D gene: TRBD1; CDR3 protein: CASTRGYEQYF; CDR3 DNA: TGTGCCAGCACCAGGGGGTACGAGCAGTACTTC
clone size: -; V gene: TRBV27; J gene: TRBJ1-5; D gene: TRBD1; CDR3 protein: CASSPRQGRQPQHF; CDR3 DNA: TGTGCCAGCAGTCCCAGACAGGGGCGTCAGCCCCAGCATTTT
clone size: -; V gene: TRBV28; J gene: TRBJ2-3; D gene: -; CDR3 protein: CASSFQGLSTDTQYF; CDR3 DNA: TGTGCCAGCAGTTTTCAAGGACTAAGCACAGATACGCAGTATTTT
clone size: -; V gene: TRBV27; J gene: TRBJ2-1; D gene: TRBD1; CDR3 protein: CASSLVRTGERDEQFF; CDR3 DNA: TGTGCCAGCAGTTTGGTTAGGACAGGCGAACGTGATGAGCAGTTCTTC
clone size: -; V gene: TRBV7-6; J gene: TRBJ2-1; D gene: TRBD2; CDR3 protein: CASSPRPSGPLNEQFF; CDR3 DNA: TGTGCCAGCAGCCCCCGCCCTAGCGGGCCCCTAAATGAGCAGTTCTTC
clone size: -; V gene: TRBV7-9; J gene: TRBJ2-1; D gene: -; CDR3 protein: CASSLRSLSYNEQFF; CDR3 DNA: TGTGCCAGCAGCTTAAGGTCCCTGTCCTACAATGAGCAGTTCTTC
clone size: once; V gene: TRBV30; J gene: TRBJ2-7; D gene: -; CDR3 protein: CAWSLGQGPYEQYF; CDR3 DNA: TGTGCCTGGAGTCTGGGTCAGGGCCCCTACGAGCAGTACTTC
clone size: -; V gene: TRBV29-1; J gene: TRBJ2-7; D gene: TRBD1; CDR3 protein: CSAWTGESYEQYF; CDR3 DNA: TGCAGCGCCTGGACAGGGGAATCCTACGAGCAGTACTTC
clone size: -; V gene: TRBV19; J gene: TRBJ2-7; D gene: TRBD1; CDR3 protein: CASSIGQGARNEQYF; CDR3 DNA: TGTGCCAGTAGTATAGGACAGGGGGCAAGGAACGAGCAGTACTTC
clone size: -; V gene: TRBV28; J gene: TRBJ1-2; D gene: -; CDR3 protein: CASSTFAGATYGYTF; CDR3 DNA: TGTGCCAGCAGTACTTTCGCGGGGGCTACCTATGGCTACACCTTC
clone size: -; V gene: TRBV2; J gene: TRBJ2-4; D gene: -; CDR3 protein: CASSEWGTKNIQYF; CDR3 DNA: TGTGCCAGCAGTGAGTGGGGGACCAAAAACATTCAGTACTTC
clone size: -; V gene: TRBV28; J gene: TRBJ2-7; D gene: TRBD2; CDR3 protein: CASSGLAGWYEQYF; CDR3 DNA: TGTGCCAGCAGTGGACTAGCGGGATGGTACGAGCAGTACTTC
clone size: -; V gene: TRBV5-1; J gene: TRBJ2-3; D gene: TRBD1; CDR3 protein: CASSFRTGLLTDTQYF; CDR3 DNA: TGCGCCAGCAGCTTCAGGACAGGCCTCTTAACAGATACGCAGTATTTT
clone size: -; V gene: TRBV5-4; J gene: TRBJ2-1; D gene: -; CDR3 protein: CASSLGGGPTGNEQFF; CDR3 DNA: TGTGCCAGCAGCTTGGGAGGGGGGCCCACCGGCAATGAGCAGTTCTTC
clone size: -; V gene: TRBV7-6; J gene: TRBJ2-1; D gene: -; CDR3 protein: CASSSTDRHNEQFF; CDR3 DNA: TGTGCCAGCAGCTCAACAGACAGACACAATGAGCAGTTCTTC
clone size: -; V gene: TRBV28; J gene: TRBJ2-7; D gene: -; CDR3 protein: CAIKNPRHLYEQYF; CDR3 DNA: TGTGCCATCAAGAACCCGAGACACCTCTACGAGCAGTACTTC
clone size: -; V gene: TRBV9; J gene: TRBJ2-5; D gene: -; CDR3 protein: CASSVEGIFGETQYF; CDR3 DNA: TGTGCCAGCAGCGTCGAGGGGATTTTTGGGGAGACCCAGTACTTC
clone size: -; V gene: TRBV19; J gene: TRBJ2-7; D gene: -; CDR3 protein: CASSMSSYEQYF; CDR3 DNA: TGTGCCAGTAGTATGTCCAGCTACGAGCAGTACTTC
clone size: -; V gene: TRBV5-1; J gene: TRBJ2-1; D gene: -; CDR3 protein: CASSLAGGPNEQFF; CDR3 DNA: TGCGCCAGCAGCTTGGCTGGAGGGCCGAATGAGCAGTTCTTC
clone size: -; V gene: TRBV5-1; J gene: TRBJ1-1; D gene: -; CDR3 protein: CASSLGDLNTEAFF; CDR3 DNA: TGCGCCAGCAGCTTGGGGGATTTGAACACTGAAGCTTTCTTT
clone size: -; V gene: TRBV2; J gene: TRBJ2-2; D gene: -; CDR3 protein: CASTGPGELFF; CDR3 DNA: TGTGCCAGCACGGGCCCCGGGGAGCTGTTTTTT
clone size: -; V gene: TRBV27; J gene: TRBJ2-2; D gene: -; CDR3 protein: CASSRDSYRELFF; CDR3 DNA: TGTGCCAGCAGTCGCGACAGTTACCGGGAGCTGTTTTTT
clone size: -; V gene: TRBV30; J gene: TRBJ2-7; D gene: -; CDR3 protein: CAWTGVSYEQYF; CDR3 DNA: TGTGCCTGGACAGGGGTTTCCTACGAGCAGTACTTC
clone size: -; V gene: TRBV7-9; J gene: TRBJ2-7; D gene: TRBD2; CDR3 protein: CASQREGPYEQYF; CDR3 DNA: TGTGCCAGCCAGCGGGAGGGCCCCTACGAGCAGTACTTC
clone size: -; V gene: TRBV27; J gene: TRBJ1-1; D gene: -; CDR3 protein: CASSSGTRPAFF; CDR3 DNA: TGTGCCAGCAGTTCCGGGACAAGGCCCGCTTTCTTT
clone size: -; V gene: TRBV11-2; J gene: TRBJ2-5; D gene: -; CDR3 protein: CASSSLSETQYF; CDR3 DNA: TGTGCCAGCAGCTCGTTGTCAGAGACCCAGTACTTC
clone size: -; V gene: TRBV7-9; J gene: TRBJ2-7; D gene: -; CDR3 protein: CASSPISAYEQYF; CDR3 DNA: TGTGCCAGCAGCCCCATTTCCGCCTACGAGCAGTACTTC
clone size: -; V gene: TRBV9; J gene: TRBJ2-1; D gene: -; CDR3 protein: CASSLRTSTYNEQFF; CDR3 DNA: TGTGCCAGCAGCCTTCGGACAAGTACCTACAATGAGCAGTTCTTC
clone size: -; V gene: TRBV29-1; J gene: TRBJ1-1; D gene: TRBD1; CDR3 protein: CSVTRTGRITEAFF; CDR3 DNA: TGCAGCGTGACAAGGACAGGCCGAATCACTGAAGCTTTCTTT
clone size: -; V gene: TRBV7-6; J gene: TRBJ2-5; D gene: TRBD2; CDR3 protein: CASSVSGRLETQYF; CDR3 DNA: TGTGCCAGCAGCGTCAGCGGGAGGCTGGAGACCCAGTACTTC
clone size: -; V gene: TRBV7-2; J gene: TRBJ1-2; D gene: TRBD1; CDR3 protein: CASSTGTANYGYTF; CDR3 DNA: TGTGCCAGCAGCACCGGGACAGCTAACTATGGCTACACCTTC
clone size: -; V gene: TRBV10-3; J gene: TRBJ2-1; D gene: TRBD1; CDR3 protein: CAIRGQGYDEQFF; CDR3 DNA: TGTGCCATCAGGGGACAGGGGTACGATGAGCAGTTCTTC
clone size: -; V gene: TRBV11-1; J gene: TRBJ2-1; D gene: TRBD2; CDR3 protein: CASSSLAGESNEQFF; CDR3 DNA: TGTGCCAGCAGCTCTCTCGCGGGAGAGAGCAATGAGCAGTTCTTC
clone size: -; V gene: TRBV4-1; J gene: TRBJ2-1; D gene: -; CDR3 protein: CASSQVTQNEQFF; CDR3 DNA: TGCGCCAGCAGCCAAGTCACACAGAATGAGCAGTTCTTC
clone size: -; V gene: TRBV7-6; J gene: TRBJ2-3; D gene: -; CDR3 protein: CASSWLGDTQYF; CDR3 DNA: TGTGCCAGCAGCTGGTTAGGGGATACGCAGTATTTT
clone size: -; V gene: TRBV7-9; J gene: TRBJ2-2; D gene: -; CDR3 protein: CASSLAGPPLTGELFF; CDR3 DNA: TGTGCCAGCAGCTTGGCGGGACCCCCCCTAACCGGGGAGCTGTTTTTT
clone size: -; V gene: TRBV7-6; J gene: TRBJ2-2; D gene: -; CDR3 protein: CASSFREGELFF; CDR3 DNA: TGTGCCAGCAGCTTCCGGGAGGGGGAGCTGTTTTTT